This entry lists 15 T cell receptor beta chains sequenced from one sample in a study of blood T cells in healthy people across ages. Through a sample-barcoded 5' primer and a J-beta primer mix, a second PCR was run for roughly 6 to 12 cycles. One entry per CDR3 protein results from TCRdb running MiXCR on the 5' RACE reads. Here the sample spans roughly 1.4 million distinct CDR3 sequences, around 59% being singletons. The sequenced material came from blood. These receptors all stem from a young man in good health.

In this sample, this clonotype turned up a few times. This chain joins TRBV7-2 and TRBJ1-6; 7 bases are shared with TRBD1. Germline assignment: CDR1 SGHTA and CDR2 FQGNSA. The CDR3 is 16 residues long. V shed 3 bases and J 7 bases; nucleotides not matched to a gene: 9. The CDR3 DNA sequence: TGTGCCAGCAGCTTGAGACAGGGAGAATTGAATTCACCCCTCCACTTT. The encoded protein is CASSLRQGELNSPLHF. The variable domain in full, completed from reference TRBV7-2 and TRBJ1-6, reads GAGVSQSPSNKVTEKGKDVELRCDPISGHTALYWYRQSLGQGLEFLIYFQGNSAPDKSGLPSDRFSAERTGGSVSTLTIQRTQQEDSAVYLCASSLRQGELNSPLHFGNGTRLTVT.

This clonotype came up once. The rearrangement links TRBV27 to TRBJ2-7; TRBD2 aligns across 10 bases. Germline V CDR1 and CDR2: MNHEY, SMNVEV (reference sequence). CDR3 length: 16 residues. V lost 1 base, J lost 5 bases, and 8 bases stayed unmatched. CDR3: CASSLFPPSGSNEQYF. The CDR3, as DNA: TGTGCCAGCAGTTTATTCCCCCCTAGCGGGAGTAACGAGCAGTACTTC.

The CDR3 DNA is TGTGCTATAGCGGGACCCTCGCCGGATTACCAAGAGACCCAGTACTTC. It translates to CAIAGPSPDYQETQYF. The V call is TRBV7-2, the J call TRBJ2-5, with 8 nucleotides matching TRBD2. Germline CDR1 SGHTA, CDR2 FQGNSA. This CDR3 is built from 16 residues.

This rearrangement joins TRBV28 to TRBJ1-4; D is uncertain. Germline-derived CDR1 and CDR2 are MDHEN and SYDVKM. This CDR3 has 16 amino acids. V was trimmed by 5 bases and J by 6 bases, leaving 19 bases between them. The CDR3 region has the DNA TGTGCCAGCAGTACCCCAGTGAAGGTATTTGATGAAAAACTGTTTTTT. This encodes CASSTPVKVFDEKLFF.

This clonotype occurred a few times. The chain employs TRBV12-3 or TRBV12-4 and TRBJ1-1; possible D gene TRBD1, 5 bases. V was clipped by 3 bases and J by 4 bases, with 9 bases between them. The CDR3 is made up of 13 amino acids. CDR3 bases: TGTGCCAGCAGTTTCAACGGGGGCACTGAAGCTTTCTTT. Its protein is CASSFNGGTEAFF.

Concerning this clonotype itself: Mismatch with germline at one junction end may stem from a read error. The V gene is TRBV2, the J gene TRBJ2-4; 8 bases map to TRBD2. The CDR3 is 15 residues long. From germline, CDR1 is SNHLY and CDR2 FYNNEI. CDR3 residues: CACSGAGTRKNIQYF. The CDR3 DNA reads as TGTGCCTGCAGTGGGGCCGGGACTAGGAAAAACATTCAGTACTTC.

This chain uses TRBV6-4 with TRBJ2-3; TRBD1 matches at 7 bases. The CDR3 covers 14 residues. V lost 4 bases to trimming and J lost 4 bases; unmatched junction nucleotides: 5. Germline V lookup: CDR1 MRHNA, CDR2 SNTAGT. CDR3 DNA: TGTGCCAGCAGTGTAAACAGGGGCTCAGATACGCAGTATTTT. Translated: CASSVNRGSDTQYF.

J is TRBJ2-2 and V is TRBV4-3; perhaps TRBD1 as D (6 bases). The CDR3 runs to 16 residues. The germline V gene encodes CDR1 LGHNA and CDR2 YSLEER. V lost 2 bases and J lost 1, with 11 bases in between. CDR3: CASSQPGALNTGELFF. The CDR3 nucleotides read TGCGCCAGCAGCCAACCAGGGGCCCTGAACACCGGGGAGCTGTTTTTT.

This clonotype showed up just once. This chain uses TRBV5-5 with TRBJ1-2; D gene unclear. V lost 4 bases and J lost 0, with 13 bases in between. Per the germline V gene, CDR1 is SGHKS and CDR2 is YYEKEE (reference sequence). The CDR3 length is 15 residues. CDR3: CASSPTGHTNYGYTF. For the CDR3, the DNA is TGTGCCAGCAGCCCTACGGGCCATACTAACTATGGCTACACCTTC.

The chain uses TRBV30 and TRBJ1-2; perhaps TRBD1 as D (5 bases). V lost 1 base to trimming and J lost 3 bases, with 9 bases between them. CDR1 is GTSNPN, CDR2 SVGIG, per germline (reference sequence). The CDR3 consists of 13 residues. The CDR3 spells CAWSADIYYGYTF. CDR3 DNA: TGTGCCTGGAGTGCGGACATTTACTATGGCTACACCTTC.

V usage is TRBV9 and J usage is TRBJ2-1; 10 bases fit TRBD2. The CDR3 is made up of 16 amino acids. Germline CDR1 and CDR2: SGDLS and YYNGEE. J lost 9 bases, V lost 0 bases, and 9 bases had no gene match. The CDR3 here is CASSVGGSGRASEQFF. The CDR3 bases are TGTGCCAGCAGCGTAGGGGGGAGCGGGAGGGCAAGTGAGCAGTTCTTC.

The chain uses TRBV5-6 and TRBJ1-2; D is unresolved. CDR1 SGHDT and CDR2 YYEEEE come from the germline V gene. V lost 3 bases and J lost 4, with 16 bases in between. This CDR3 has 15 amino acids. The CDR3 DNA reads TGTGCCAGCAGCTACCCAGGACGGACCACCTATGGCTACACCTTC. Encoded protein: CASSYPGRTTYGYTF.

The chain links TRBV27 to TRBJ2-7; D is unclear. V dropped 8 bases and J dropped 3 bases, with 14 bases sitting between them. The germline CDR1 and CDR2 sequences are MNHEY and SMNVEV (reference sequence). This CDR3 contains 13 residues. The CDR3 bases are TGTGCCAGCGCTGCTCTGGTAGACTACGAGCAGTACTTC. It codes for CASAALVDYEQYF.

The CDR3: CASTGGYDTQYF. CDR3 DNA sequence: TGTGCCAGCACAGGGGGGTATGATACGCAGTATTTT. V gene TRBV6-1 combines with J gene TRBJ2-3; tentatively, D is TRBD1 (7 bases). Trimming took off 7 bases at V and 6 bases at J, with 11 bases between the two ends. CDR3 length: 12 residues. Germline CDR1 MNHNS, CDR2 SASEGT.

This chain connects TRBV7-2 to TRBJ2-1; TRBD2 agrees at 7 bases. The V gene end was trimmed by 7 bases and the J gene end by 5 bases; junction bases not matched to a gene: 8. Germline values: CDR1 SGHTA, CDR2 FQGNSA. The CDR3 contains 14 residues. The CDR3 DNA reads TGTGCCAGCAAACCCCTAGCGGACAACAATGAGCAGTTCTTC. This sequence encodes CASKPLADNNEQFF.